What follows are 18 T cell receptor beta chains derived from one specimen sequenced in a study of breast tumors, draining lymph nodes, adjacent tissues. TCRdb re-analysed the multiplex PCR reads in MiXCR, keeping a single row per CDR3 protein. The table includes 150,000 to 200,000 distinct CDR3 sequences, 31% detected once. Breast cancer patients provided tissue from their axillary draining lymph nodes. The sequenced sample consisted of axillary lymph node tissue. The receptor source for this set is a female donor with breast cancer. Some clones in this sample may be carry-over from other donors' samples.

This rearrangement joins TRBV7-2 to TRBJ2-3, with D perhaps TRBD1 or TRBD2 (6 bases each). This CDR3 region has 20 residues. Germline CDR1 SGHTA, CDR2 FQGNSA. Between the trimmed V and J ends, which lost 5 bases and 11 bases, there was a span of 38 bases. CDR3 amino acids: CASSHVSGGTVSYRGDEQYF. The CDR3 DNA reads TGTGCCAGCAGCCACGTTTCTGGCGGGACTGTATCCTATAGGGGGGATGAGCAGTATTTT.

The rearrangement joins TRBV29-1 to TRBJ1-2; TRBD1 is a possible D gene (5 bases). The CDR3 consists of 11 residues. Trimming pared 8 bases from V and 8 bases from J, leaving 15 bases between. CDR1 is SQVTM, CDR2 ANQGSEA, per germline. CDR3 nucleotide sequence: TGCAGCTTAGGTCAGGGCGGGGGCTACACCTTC. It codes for CSLGQGGGYTF.

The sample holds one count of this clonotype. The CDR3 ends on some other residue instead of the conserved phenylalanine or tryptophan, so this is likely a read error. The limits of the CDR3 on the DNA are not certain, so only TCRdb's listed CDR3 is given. The CDR3 sequence: CASSLPAG. The chain combines TRBV12-3 or TRBV12-4 with TRBJ1-3. With termini counted, the CDR3 has 8 amino acids.

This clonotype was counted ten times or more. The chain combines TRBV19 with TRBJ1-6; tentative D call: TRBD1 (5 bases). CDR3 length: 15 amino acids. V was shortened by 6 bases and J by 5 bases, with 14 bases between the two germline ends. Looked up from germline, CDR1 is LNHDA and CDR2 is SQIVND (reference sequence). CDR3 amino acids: CASSPSGSNNSPLHF. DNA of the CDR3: TGTGCCAGTAGCCCTTCAGGGTCCAATAATTCACCCCTCCACTTT.

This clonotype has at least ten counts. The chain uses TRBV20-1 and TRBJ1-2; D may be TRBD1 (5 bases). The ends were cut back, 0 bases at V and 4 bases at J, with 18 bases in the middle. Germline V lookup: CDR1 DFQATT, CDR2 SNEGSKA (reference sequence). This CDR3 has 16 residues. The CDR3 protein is CSARESPTGTVYGYTF. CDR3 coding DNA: TGCAGTGCTAGAGAATCTCCTACCGGGACGGTCTATGGCTACACCTTC.

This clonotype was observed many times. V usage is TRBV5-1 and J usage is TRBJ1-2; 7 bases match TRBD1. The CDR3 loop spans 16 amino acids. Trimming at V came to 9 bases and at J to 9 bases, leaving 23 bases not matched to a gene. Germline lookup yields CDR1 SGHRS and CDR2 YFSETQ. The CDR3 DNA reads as TGCGCCACCCCACAAACCCTTGAGGAGGGGGCTTTATGCTACACCTTC. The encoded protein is CATPQTLEEGALCYTF.

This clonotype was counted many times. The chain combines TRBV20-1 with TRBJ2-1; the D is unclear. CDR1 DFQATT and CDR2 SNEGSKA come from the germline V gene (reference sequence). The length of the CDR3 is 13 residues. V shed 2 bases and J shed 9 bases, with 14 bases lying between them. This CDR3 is CSARPSIGPEQFF. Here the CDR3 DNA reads TGCAGTGCTAGACCTTCTATCGGTCCTGAGCAGTTCTTC.

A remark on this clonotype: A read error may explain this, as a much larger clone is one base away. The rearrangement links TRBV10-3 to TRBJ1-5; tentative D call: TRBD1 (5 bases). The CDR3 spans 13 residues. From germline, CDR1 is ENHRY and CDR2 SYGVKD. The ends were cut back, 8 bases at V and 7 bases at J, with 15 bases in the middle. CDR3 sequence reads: CAIRGRVGQPQHF. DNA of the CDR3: TGTGCCATCCGAGGCAGGGTAGGACAGCCCCAGCATTTT.

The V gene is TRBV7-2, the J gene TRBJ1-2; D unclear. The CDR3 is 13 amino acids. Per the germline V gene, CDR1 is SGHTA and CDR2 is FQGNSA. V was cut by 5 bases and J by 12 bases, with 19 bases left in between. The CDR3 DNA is TGTGCCAGCAGCCCACCGGAGGGAACTGGAAACACCTTC. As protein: CASSPPEGTGNTF.

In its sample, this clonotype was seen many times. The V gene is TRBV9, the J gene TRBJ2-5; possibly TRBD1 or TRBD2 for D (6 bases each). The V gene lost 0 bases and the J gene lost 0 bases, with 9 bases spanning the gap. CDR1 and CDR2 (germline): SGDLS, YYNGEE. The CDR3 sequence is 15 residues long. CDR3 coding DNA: TGTGCCAGCAGCGTAGGGGGGGCGTACCAAGAGACCCAGTACTTC. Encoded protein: CASSVGGAYQETQYF. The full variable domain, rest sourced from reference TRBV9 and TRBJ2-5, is DSGVTQTPKHLITATGQRVTLRCSPRSGDLSVYWYQQSLDQGLQFLIQYYNGEERAKGNILERFSAQQFPDLHSELNLSSLELGDSALYFCASSVGGAYQETQYFGPGTRLLVL.

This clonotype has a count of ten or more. Here the CDR3 reads CAWCFSGRIADTQYF. DNA for the CDR3: TGTGCCTGGTGTTTTAGCGGGAGAATCGCAGATACGCAGTATTTT. The chain carries TRBV30 and TRBJ2-3; 9 nucleotides match TRBD2. This CDR3 has 15 amino acids. V lost 5 bases and J lost 4; bases outside the gene matches: 10. Per germline, CDR1 GTSNPN and CDR2 SVGIG (reference sequence).

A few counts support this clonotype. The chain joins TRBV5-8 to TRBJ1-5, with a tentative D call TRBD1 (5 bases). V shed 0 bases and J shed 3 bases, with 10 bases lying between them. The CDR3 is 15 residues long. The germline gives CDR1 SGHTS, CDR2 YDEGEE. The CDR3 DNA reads TGTGCCAGCAGCTTGGGTCGGGGGACCAATCAGCCCCAGCATTTT. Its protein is CASSLGRGTNQPQHF. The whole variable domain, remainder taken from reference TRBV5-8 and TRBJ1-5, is EAGVTQSPTHLIKTRGQQATLRCSPISGHTSVYWYQQALGLGLQFLLWYDEGEERNRGNFPPRFSGRQFPNYSSELNVNALELEDSALYLCASSLGRGTNQPQHFGDGTRLSIL.

Here the CDR3 reads CASSSSSGETQYF. DNA of the CDR3: TGTGCCAGCAGCTCGTCCAGCGGAGAGACCCAGTACTTC. The chain uses TRBV7-3 and TRBJ2-5; tentatively, D is TRBD2 (5 bases). Germline V gene data show CDR1 as SGHTA and CDR2 as FQGTGA. CDR3 length: 13 residues. With 4 bases removed from V and 4 bases from J, the gap between germline ends came to 10 bases.

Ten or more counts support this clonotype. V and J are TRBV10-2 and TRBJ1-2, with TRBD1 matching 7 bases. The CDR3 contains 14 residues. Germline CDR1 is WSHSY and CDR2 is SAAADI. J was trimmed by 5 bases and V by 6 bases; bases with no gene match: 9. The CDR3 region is CASRPGTAMYGYTF. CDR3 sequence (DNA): TGCGCCAGCAGACCCGGGACAGCTATGTATGGCTACACCTTC.

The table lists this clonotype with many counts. This CDR3 reads CSAPSVFLPGSYNEQFF. CDR3 sequence (DNA): TGCAGTGCTCCGTCGGTCTTCCTACCCGGGTCCTACAATGAGCAGTTCTTC. The rearrangement joins TRBV20-1 to TRBJ2-1; no reliable D call. The germline V gene has CDR1 DFQATT and CDR2 SNEGSKA (reference sequence). The CDR3 covers 17 residues. V shed 5 bases and J shed 1 base, with 21 bases lying between them.

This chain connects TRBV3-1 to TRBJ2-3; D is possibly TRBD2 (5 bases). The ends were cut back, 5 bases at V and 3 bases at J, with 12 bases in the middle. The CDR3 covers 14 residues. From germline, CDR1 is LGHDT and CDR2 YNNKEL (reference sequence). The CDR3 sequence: CASSSRTLTDTQYF. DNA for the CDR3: TGTGCCAGCAGCTCCCGGACTTTGACAGATACGCAGTATTTT.

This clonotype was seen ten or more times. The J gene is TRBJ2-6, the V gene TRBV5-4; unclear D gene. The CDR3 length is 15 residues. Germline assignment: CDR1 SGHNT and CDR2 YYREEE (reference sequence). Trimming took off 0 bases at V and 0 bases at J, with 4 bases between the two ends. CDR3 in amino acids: CASSLGGSGANVLTF. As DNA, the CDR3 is TGTGCCAGCAGCTTGGGGGGCTCTGGGGCCAACGTCCTGACTTTC.

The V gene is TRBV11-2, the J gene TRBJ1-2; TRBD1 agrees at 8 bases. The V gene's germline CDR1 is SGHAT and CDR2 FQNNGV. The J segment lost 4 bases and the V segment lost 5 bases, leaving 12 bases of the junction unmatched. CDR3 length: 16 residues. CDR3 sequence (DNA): TGTGCCAGCAGCGGTACGGACAGGGCGATTGGCTATGGCTACACCTTC. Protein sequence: CASSGTDRAIGYGYTF.